These T cell receptor beta chains were read from a single sample in a study of patients and donors after allogeneic stem cell transplantation. TCRdb used MiXCR to reprocess the RT-PCR reads, holding one entry per CDR3 protein. Counted here are 25,000 or so distinct CDR3 sequences, about 8% occurring once; the ten biggest clones make up about 50%. Source material: blood, either unsorted or a sorted T cell fraction (not recorded which). These receptors came from a human donor who was either an allogeneic HSCT recipient or a stem cell or donor lymphocyte infusion donor (not recorded which). It is not recorded whose cells these are; they may come from a transplant donor. Both conserved end residues are part of each CDR3. Each record gives: clone size, V gene, J gene, D gene, CDR3 protein, CDR3 DNA. A D gene is named only where the DNA matches it firmly. Clone size is given for some rows only: seen once, a few or many times, or a class if the clone is expanded.

-	TRBV7-9	TRBJ2-7	TRBD2	CASSPGGSYEQYF	TGTGCCAGCAGCCCGGGAGGGTCCTACGAGCAGTACTTC
-	TRBV7-9	TRBJ2-5	-	CASSLGENQETQYF	TGTGCCAGCAGCTTAGGAGAAAATCAAGAGACCCAGTACTTC
few	TRBV2	TRBJ2-1	-	CASEGLGNEQFF	TGTGCCAGCGAAGGGCTAGGGAATGAGCAGTTCTTC
-	TRBV7-2	TRBJ2-1	-	CASSPFPLCSYNEQFF	TGTGCCAGCAGCCCCTTCCCACTGTGCTCCTACAATGAGCAGTTCTTC
few	TRBV6-2/TRBV6-3	TRBJ1-2	-	CASRLQAVEVYGYTF	TGTGCCAGCAGGTTACAGGCGGTCGAAGTCTATGGCTACACCTTC
few	TRBV7-9	TRBJ2-3	-	CASSSGSYTDTQYF	TGTGCCAGCAGCTCCGGTTCCTACACAGATACGCAGTATTTT
few	TRBV27	TRBJ2-3	-	CASRSAPTDTQYF	TGTGCCAGCAGGAGCGCACCCACAGATACGCAGTATTTT
many	TRBV20-1	TRBJ1-2	TRBD1	CSAVPGQGASYGYTF	TGCAGTGCAGTACCGGGACAGGGGGCGTCATATGGCTACACCTTC
many	TRBV29-1	TRBJ2-1	TRBD1	CSVSGNLRGRKGDEQFF	TGCAGCGTTTCGGGGAACCTCAGGGGGCGGAAAGGCGATGAGCAGTTCTTC
many	TRBV2	TRBJ1-5	TRBD1	CASRTGTGFQPQHF	TGTGCCAGCAGAACCGGGACAGGGTTCCAGCCCCAGCATTTT
many	TRBV20-1	TRBJ2-3	TRBD2	CSAGGLAGGPDTQYF	TGCAGTGCTGGGGGACTAGCGGGAGGGCCCGATACGCAGTATTTT
-	TRBV2	TRBJ1-6	TRBD1	CASSPGQNNSPLHF	TGTGCCAGCAGTCCGGGACAGAATAATTCACCCCTCCACTTT
few	TRBV12-3/TRBV12-4	TRBJ1-4	-	CASRGGAFEKLFF	TGTGCCAGCAGGGGGGGTGCGTTTGAAAAACTGTTTTTT
-	TRBV6-5	TRBJ2-2	TRBD2	CASSLTARTSVSTGELFF	TGTGCCAGCAGTTTAACCGCACGGACTAGTGTCTCCACCGGGGAGCTGTTTTTT
-	TRBV5-6	TRBJ1-6	-	CASGVPGVDSPLHF	TGTGCCAGCGGAGTACCAGGGGTGGATTCACCCCTCCACTTT
many	TRBV20-1	TRBJ1-3	TRBD1	CSASRDRGFSGNTIYF	TGCAGTGCTAGTAGAGACAGGGGTTTCTCTGGAAACACCATATATTTT
many	TRBV12-3/TRBV12-4	TRBJ1-5	-	CASSLDLSNQPQHF	TGTGCCAGCAGTTTAGACCTTAGCAATCAGCCCCAGCATTTT
many	TRBV4-1	TRBJ1-1	-	CASSPGGGLWNTEAFF	TGCGCCAGCAGCCCAGGAGGTGGACTCTGGAACACTGAAGCTTTCTTT
many	TRBV7-9	TRBJ1-5	-	CASSRQGVGNQPQHF	TGTGCCAGCAGCCGTCAGGGTGTTGGCAATCAGCCCCAGCATTTT
few	TRBV5-6	TRBJ2-1	TRBD2	CASSLGGGLAGVGSNEQFF	TGTGCCAGCAGCCTCGGGGGGGGACTAGCGGGAGTTGGCTCCAATGAGCAGTTCTTC
many	TRBV7-6	TRBJ1-6	-	CASSPSGSGFNSPLHF	TGTGCCAGCAGCCCCTCAGGGAGCGGTTTTAATTCACCCCTCCACTTT
few	TRBV25-1	TRBJ2-1	-	CASSWGDYNEQFF	TGTGCCAGCAGCTGGGGGGACTACAATGAGCAGTTCTTC
many	TRBV12-3/TRBV12-4	TRBJ2-1	-	CASRNRDRNEQFF	TGTGCCAGCAGGAATCGGGACCGCAATGAGCAGTTCTTC
many	TRBV9	TRBJ2-1	-	CASSLEGSGGYNEQFF	TGTGCCAGCAGCCTAGAGGGTAGCGGAGGCTACAATGAGCAGTTCTTC
many	TRBV5-1	TRBJ2-1	TRBD2	CASSFGRERNEQFF	TGCGCCAGCAGCTTCGGGCGGGAGCGGAATGAGCAGTTCTTC
-	TRBV7-6	TRBJ1-1	-	CASSATGAGSTEAFF	TGTGCCAGCAGCGCCACGGGGGCTGGGAGCACTGAAGCTTTCTTT
many	TRBV5-1	TRBJ2-6	-	CASSGNTISGANVLTF	TGCGCCAGCAGCGGAAACACAATCTCTGGGGCCAACGTCCTGACTTTC
many	TRBV20-1	TRBJ2-1	-	CSGQWGLRVSNEQFF	TGCAGTGGCCAATGGGGGCTCCGGGTGTCCAATGAGCAGTTCTTC
many	TRBV7-9	TRBJ1-5	-	CASSPGVGGTMYQPQHF	TGTGCCAGCAGCCCGGGGGTGGGGGGGACGATGTATCAGCCCCAGCATTTT
many	TRBV10-1	TRBJ2-3	-	CASSDGSSTDTQYF	TGCGCCAGCAGTGATGGGAGCAGCACAGATACGCAGTATTTT
many	TRBV20-1	TRBJ1-2	-	CSAEGTYGYTF	TGCAGTGCTGAGGGTACCTATGGCTACACCTTC
many	TRBV12-3/TRBV12-4	TRBJ1-2	TRBD1	CASSLWGTGRGYTF	TGTGCCAGCAGTTTATGGGGGACAGGGCGCGGCTACACCTTC
-	TRBV7-9	TRBJ1-2	-	CASSLLGLSYGYTF	TGTGCCAGCAGCTTACTCGGCCTTAGCTATGGCTACACCTTC
many	TRBV12-3/TRBV12-4	TRBJ2-7	-	CASSRGRPYEQYF	TGTGCCAGCAGCCGGGGACGGCCCTACGAGCAGTACTTC
-	TRBV11-2	TRBJ2-3	-	CASSLPTDTQYF	TGTGCCAGCAGCTTACCCACAGATACGCAGTATTTT
many	TRBV2	TRBJ1-2	TRBD1	CASSELAGGGYGYTF	TGTGCCAGCAGTGAATTGGCAGGGGGCGGCTATGGCTACACCTTC
-	TRBV30	TRBJ1-1	TRBD1	CARDRGPDTEAFF	TGTGCCCGGGACAGGGGGCCCGACACTGAAGCTTTCTTT
once	TRBV7-9	TRBJ1-4	-	CASSSGSGTHEKLFF	TGTGCCAGCAGCTCGGGATCCGGTACGCATGAAAAACTGTTTTTT
medium-sized	TRBV18	TRBJ2-4	-	CASSPRRGDIQYF	TGTGCCAGCTCACCTCGTAGGGGGGACATTCAGTACTTC
-	TRBV7-3	TRBJ2-7	-	CASSLEKGGQYEQYF	TGTGCCAGCAGCTTAGAGAAAGGGGGACAATACGAGCAGTACTTC
many	TRBV19	TRBJ2-3	TRBD1	CASSYRGITDTQYF	TGTGCCAGTAGTTACAGGGGTATCACAGATACGCAGTATTTT
many	TRBV11-2	TRBJ2-5	-	CASSLDRTEGQETQYF	TGTGCCAGCAGCTTAGATAGAACCGAGGGACAAGAGACCCAGTACTTC
few	TRBV5-4	TRBJ1-4	-	CASSLVSGGDEEKLFF	TGTGCCAGCAGCTTGGTGTCCGGGGGCGATGAGGAAAAACTGTTTTTT
many	TRBV7-6	TRBJ2-1	TRBD2	CASSLAGTRRMLSYNEQFF	TGTGCCAGCAGCTTAGCCGGGACTAGGAGGATGCTCTCCTACAATGAGCAGTTCTTC
-	TRBV5-5	TRBJ2-2	-	CASSYPGHKNTGELFF	TGTGCCAGCAGCTACCCGGGACACAAGAACACCGGGGAGCTGTTTTTT
-	TRBV18	TRBJ2-3	TRBD1	CASSPQGQEADTQYF	TGTGCCAGCTCACCCCAAGGACAGGAGGCAGATACGCAGTATTTT